The sequence of this TCR beta chain was determined in a study of T cell repertoires in cytomegalovirus infection (dated 2019 in TCRdb). For the wider study: Recently identified HLA-C-restricted CMV epitopes, whose presentation resists viral immunomodulation, were targeted by peptide stimulations together with well-studied HLA-B-restricted epitopes. The HLA type of each donor mattered for the analysis, because public TCR beta signatures pointed to carriage of CMV infection along with the matching HLA type.

Overall study results and their limits: In the ex vivo response, HLA-C-restricted CMV-specific TCR beta clonotypes were dominant, and in two of eight donors the single most frequent clonotype came from this HLA-C-restricted group. Cumulative frequency of public TCR beta family members discriminated carriers of CMV infection plus the relevant HLA type in this cohort and an independent 352-donor cohort.

The treatment or condition tag for this specimen amounts to: in vitro stimulation with specific CMV peptide epitopes to enrich CMV-specific T cells. Per the germline V gene, SGHTA is the CDR1 and FQGNSA is the CDR2. The germline ends are 13 bases apart after V is trimmed by 6 bases and J by 3 bases. The CDR3 covers 14 residues, taking in both the cysteine and the phenylalanine. Only CDR3 DNA is held: 42 bases, read in frame from base 1. This clonotype was counted ten times or more. Its target antigen remains unknown. No base qualities exist here, and no much larger clone lies one base off it. This sample was sequenced with an Illumina HiSeq 1500. Clones were called with MiXCR by TCRdb after fastp trimmed the public reads at Q25, and only in-frame beta chains were retained. Rows are unified per CDR3 protein, each entry keeping the most common DNA and genes. For this sample the table gives 450,000 to 550,000 distinct CDR3 sequences, of which under 45% were detected only once. Together, the top ten hold about 39% of the sample.

The clonotype originates from a human donor in good health (CMV status not recorded). Some clones in this sample may be carry-over from other donors' samples. This chain joins TRBV7-2 to TRBJ2-3; the best D guess is TRBD1, with 6 bases matching. The input for sequencing was cultured PBMCs, taken from culture after CMV antigen stimulation. The CDR3 protein: CASSEGGPTDTQYF. The sequenced DNA: TGTGCCAGCAGTGAAGGGGGTCCTACAGATACGCAGTATTTT.